This T cell receptor (beta chain) stems from a study of metastatic and nonmetastatic thyroid tumors. The wider study: For malignant and benign thyroid patients, tumor or nodule tissue and blood were the sources whose repertoires were compared.

As processed by the authors: For papillary thyroid cancer, a distant-metastasis classifier was constructed from CDR3 differences observed across clinicopathological groups. TCRdb re-called the PCR reads via MiXCR. TCRdb's processing, not the study's, gives the V and J calls here. This sample carries 35,000 to 45,000 clones, 9.5% to 13% of them seen once, and the ten largest clones take about 10%. At least ten counts were recorded for this clone. Its specificity is not known. Thyroid surgery was preceded by no treatment in any patient. Study-level findings and limits: Malignant thyroid tumors reportedly exceeded benign nodules significantly in TCR beta diversity, with the difference appearing in blood and tumor.

Trimming left V 6 bases short and J 2 bases short, with 12 bases between. Germline CDR1 is MNHEY and CDR2 is SMNVEV (reference sequence). The CDR3 extends over 14 amino acids. Input material: blood. This TCR came from a male donor with papillary thyroid cancer or a benign thyroid nodule (not recorded which). Some clones in this sample may be carry-over from other donors' samples. The V and J genes are TRBV27 and TRBJ2-3; tentative D call: TRBD1 (6 bases). DNA of the CDR3: TGTGCCAGCAGGACCGGGACACTCACAGATACGCAGTATTTT. Translating gives CASRTGTLTDTQYF.